One TCR beta chain is described in this entry. Its antigen is not known. Being one base from a much bigger clone, this may be a read error. The sample is drawn from a study of T cells in Graves' hyperthyroidism and ophthalmopathy. Study results and caveats: Blood also held most thyroid clonotypes expanded beyond 0.001. Ophthalmopathy prediction by the model preceded onset by a median about 6 months.

CDR3 length: 14 amino acids. Germline V gene data show CDR1 as SNHLY and CDR2 as FYNNEI. Between the trimmed V and J ends, which lost 8 bases and 3 bases, there was a span of 14 bases. Using RNA transcripts as the source, TCR beta CDR3 regions were amplified. Carried out on the TCR CDR3, a first-round RT-PCR used the HTBI primer set. TCRdb fed the multiplex PCR reads into MiXCR, producing one record per CDR3 protein. The table has over 450,000 distinct CDR3 sequences, approximately 15% seen once. The chain recombines TRBV2 with TRBJ1-5; the D gene is possibly TRBD1 (5 bases). The sequenced material came from blood. The clonotype originates from a woman younger than 35 with Graves' hyperthyroidism. CDR3 loop: CASSDTGDNQPQHF. DNA of the CDR3: TGTGCCAGCTCCGACACAGGCGACAATCAGCCCCAGCATTTT.